This T cell receptor beta chain was documented in a study of OX40 agonist ivuxolimab in advanced cancers. Study-level background: Intravenous ivuxolimab was administered to patients every 2 weeks at 0.01 to 10 mg/kg.

Per the germline V gene, CDR1 is LGHNA and CDR2 is YSLEER. V lost 1 base to trimming and J lost 4 bases; unmatched junction nucleotides: 3. The CDR3 contains 14 residues. In regard to this clone: The antigen is unknown.

Clones were read by immunoSEQ multiplex PCR, and TCRdb kept only the in-frame ones, dropping some. Among approximately 20,000 clones listed, 78% were seen once. Findings and caveats of the study: There were, on average, more expanded clones in CD8+ T cells than in CD4+.

The source was CD4+ or CD8+ T cells sorted from blood, collected in a trial of the OX40 agonist ivuxolimab. The clonotype comes from an adult with an advanced solid tumor such as melanoma, head and neck, liver or kidney cancer. The V call is TRBV4-3, the J call TRBJ1-2; 7 bases are a match to TRBD1. The CDR3 region is CASSQGDSLYGYTF. Here the CDR3 DNA reads TGCGCCAGCAGCCAAGGGGACAGCCTCTATGGCTACACCTTC.